One and the same sample provided the 19 T cell receptor beta chains below, sequenced in a study of blood T cell repertoires in COVID-19. TCRdb's copy holds only in-frame clones and misses some; the assay was immunoSEQ multiplex PCR. This sample has roughly 100,000 clones; 89% occur once, and the top ten carry 3% to 4%. The sequenced material came from peripheral blood. Every receptor here comes from a woman in her seventies with acute or convalescent COVID-19.

The gene calls are TRBV5-6 and TRBJ2-2, with TRBD2 as a possible D gene (7 bases). Germline CDR1 reads SGHDT; CDR2 reads YYEEEE. Trimming removed 4 bases from V and 5 bases from J, with 18 bases in between. The CDR3 totals 16 residues. CDR3 nucleotides: TGTGCCAGCAGCCACAGGGAGGGCGGGAAGACCGGGGAGCTGTTTTTT. Amino acids: CASSHREGGKTGELFF. The full variable domain, completed using reference TRBV5-6 and TRBJ2-2, is DAGVTQSPTHLIKTRGQQVTLRCSPKSGHDTVSWYQQALGQGPQFIFQYYEEEERQRGNFPDRFSGHQFPNYSSELNVNALLLGDSALYLCASSHREGGKTGELFFGEGSRLTVL.

The genes are TRBV6-2 or TRBV6-3 and TRBJ2-1, with TRBD2 matching 11 bases. Germline assignment: CDR1 MNHEY and CDR2 SVGEGT. This CDR3 is 15 amino acids long. V was clipped by 4 bases and J by 4 bases; unmatched bases: 3. The CDR3 is CASSLGTSGYNEQFF. The CDR3, as DNA: TGTGCCAGCAGTTTGGGGACTAGCGGATACAATGAGCAGTTCTTC.

V is TRBV5-8 and J is TRBJ1-1; 12 bases are shared with TRBD1. The germline gives CDR1 SGHTS, CDR2 YDEGEE. The CDR3 consists of 14 residues. Unmatched junction bases numbered 2, after V lost 4 bases and J lost 4 bases. The CDR3 region is CASSRDRGPTEAFF. The CDR3 nucleotides are TGTGCCAGCAGCAGGGACAGGGGGCCCACTGAAGCTTTCTTT.

The rearrangement joins TRBV11-1 to TRBJ1-2; the match to TRBD1 covers 10 bases. With V trimmed by 4 bases and J by 5 bases, 10 bases remained unmatched. The CDR3 extends over 16 amino acids. CDR1 and CDR2 (germline): SGHAT, FQDESV (reference sequence). DNA for the CDR3: TGTGCCAGCAGCTCCTCGGGACAGGGGAAATCATATGGCTACACCTTC. Its protein is CASSSSGQGKSYGYTF.

The V and J genes are TRBV18 and TRBJ2-5; tentatively, D is TRBD2 (5 bases). Germline V gives CDR1 KGHSH, CDR2 LQKENI. The CDR3 contains 15 residues. Between the trimmed V and J ends, which lost 4 bases and 1 base, there was a span of 13 bases. The CDR3 loop reads CASSQLGSGQETQYF. CDR3 DNA sequence: TGTGCCAGCTCACAACTAGGAAGCGGCCAAGAGACCCAGTACTTC.

The genes are TRBV5-1 and TRBJ2-3; D remains unclear. Trimming left V 1 base short and J 2 bases short, with 8 bases between. Germline V lookup: CDR1 SGHRS, CDR2 YFSETQ. The CDR3 is made up of 14 amino acids. The CDR3 DNA follows: TGCGCCAGCAGCTTGCAGTCCATCACAGATACGCAGTATTTT. Its translation is CASSLQSITDTQYF.

The chain combines TRBV15 with TRBJ2-4; D remains ambiguous. Trimming took 0 bases from V and 0 from J, leaving 12 bases between them. The CDR3 has 17 amino acids. Germline V gene sequence: CDR1 LNHNV, CDR2 YYDKDF (reference sequence). CDR3: CATSRDQSHLAKNIQYF. The CDR3 bases are TGTGCCACCAGCAGAGACCAGTCTCACCTAGCCAAAAACATTCAGTACTTC.

The chain has TRBV19 and TRBJ1-5; 9 bases fit TRBD1. V was pared by 5 bases and J by 6 bases, with 8 bases of the junction left unmatched. Germline CDR1 is LNHDA and CDR2 is SQIVND (reference sequence). This CDR3 is 15 amino acids long. CDR3 sequence (DNA): TGTGCCAGTAGTCTCACAGGGGGCTCAAGTCAGCCCCAGCATTTT. This encodes CASSLTGGSSQPQHF.

This clone was counted once. The V call is TRBV11-2, the J call TRBJ2-1; 14 bases match TRBD2. Losses at the gene ends were 4 bases for V and 0 bases for J; bases not matched to a gene: 8. CDR1 and CDR2 (germline): SGHAT, FQNNGV. The CDR3 spans 19 residues. Here the CDR3 DNA reads TGTGCCAGCAGCTCGGGACTAGCGGGGGATAAGAGCTCCTACAATGAGCAGTTCTTC. It codes for CASSSGLAGDKSSYNEQFF.

This chain uses TRBV18 with TRBJ2-3, with D possibly being TRBD1 (6 bases). This CDR3 spans 12 amino acids. Germline CDR1 reads KGHSH; CDR2 reads LQKENI. V gave up 3 bases and J gave up 8 bases, with 9 bases separating them. CDR3 residues: CASSPSQGTQYF. DNA of the CDR3: TGTGCCAGCTCACCCTCACAGGGTACGCAGTATTTT. The complete variable domain, with remaining parts taken from reference TRBV18 and TRBJ2-3, reads NAGVMQNPRHLVRRRGQEARLRCSPMKGHSHVYWYRQLPEEGLKFMVYLQKENIIDESGMPKERFSAEFPKEGPSILRIQQVVRGDSAAYFCASSPSQGTQYFGPGTRLTVL.

This chain joins TRBV24-1 and TRBJ1-5, with D uncertain. The CDR3 spans 15 residues. Trimming removed 7 bases at V and 1 base at J, with 13 bases between. Germline-derived CDR1 and CDR2 are KGHDR and SFDVKD. The CDR3 DNA is TGTGCCACCAGCGACGTTCGGGAAAGCAATCAGCCCCAGCATTTT. It encodes CATSDVRESNQPQHF.

V and J are TRBV27 and TRBJ2-1, with 10 bases aligning to TRBD1. The CDR3 spans 13 residues. The junction had 8 bases not matched to a gene; V was cut back by 10 bases and J by 8 bases. Germline values: CDR1 MNHEY, CDR2 SMNVEV (reference sequence). The CDR3 spells CATIPTGGDEQFF. DNA of the CDR3: TGTGCCACCATACCGACAGGGGGCGATGAGCAGTTCTTC.

The count of this clone is one. This chain connects TRBV27 to TRBJ2-1, with a possible D match to TRBD2 (5 bases). The CDR3 has 15 residues. V lost 2 bases to trimming and J lost 4 bases, with 12 bases between them. The germline CDR1 and CDR2 sequences are MNHEY and SMNVEV (reference sequence). CDR3 nucleotides: TGTGCCAGCAGTTTAAGAGGGCTAGGGTACAATGAGCAGTTCTTC. Its translation is CASSLRGLGYNEQFF.

The gene calls are TRBV5-6 and TRBJ1-2, with D unresolved. The V end was cut by 4 bases, the J end by 8 bases, with 12 bases between. In germline, CDR1 is SGHDT, CDR2 YYEEEE. This CDR3 has 12 residues. CDR3 region: CASSPGSSGYTF. The CDR3, as DNA: TGTGCCAGCAGCCCTGGGAGCTCCGGCTACACCTTC.

The rearrangement joins TRBV6-6 to TRBJ2-1, with 8 bases identical to TRBD2. The CDR3 spans 16 residues. CDR1 is MNHNY and CDR2 is SVGAGI in the germline V gene (reference sequence). V was pared by 0 bases and J by 6 bases, with 7 bases of the junction left unmatched. The DNA for the CDR3 is TGTGCCAGCAGTTACTCGTCGGGACTAGGCGCCAATGAGCAGTTCTTC. Amino acid sequence: CASSYSSGLGANEQFF.

The V call is TRBV27, the J call TRBJ1-2; D is possibly TRBD1 (6 bases). The CDR3 contains 15 residues. V was shortened by 5 bases and J by 7 bases, with 20 bases between the two germline ends. The germline V gene encodes CDR1 MNHEY and CDR2 SMNVEV (reference sequence). CDR3 residues: CASSPHRTGSTGYTF. The CDR3 nucleotides are TGTGCCAGCAGTCCTCATCGAACAGGGTCTACTGGCTACACCTTC.

The chain has TRBV28 and TRBJ1-5; no firm D call. Trimming removed 3 bases at V and 3 bases at J, with 9 bases between. CDR1 is MDHEN and CDR2 is SYDVKM in the germline V gene. The CDR3 is made up of 14 amino acids. DNA for the CDR3: TGTGCCAGCAGTTTTCAAACTCACAATCAGCCCCAGCATTTT. Translating it yields CASSFQTHNQPQHF.

The V gene is TRBV5-1, the J gene TRBJ2-5, with 9 bases lining up with TRBD1. V gave up 0 bases and J gave up 5 bases; unmatched junction bases: 8. The V gene's germline CDR1 is SGHRS and CDR2 YFSETQ. The CDR3 is 16 amino acids. CDR3 sequence (DNA): TGCGCCAGCAGCTTGGTACCAACAGGGGGCTCTGAGACCCAGTACTTC. Translated: CASSLVPTGGSETQYF.

This sequence joins TRBV28 and TRBJ1-5, with 7 bases lining up with TRBD1. The V gene's germline CDR1 is MDHEN and CDR2 SYDVKM. The CDR3 contains 16 residues. J lost 0 bases, V lost 8 bases, and 10 bases had no gene match. Here the CDR3 DNA reads TGTGCCAGCCAGCGATACAGGGGTTATAGCAATCAGCCCCAGCATTTT. It translates to CASQRYRGYSNQPQHF.